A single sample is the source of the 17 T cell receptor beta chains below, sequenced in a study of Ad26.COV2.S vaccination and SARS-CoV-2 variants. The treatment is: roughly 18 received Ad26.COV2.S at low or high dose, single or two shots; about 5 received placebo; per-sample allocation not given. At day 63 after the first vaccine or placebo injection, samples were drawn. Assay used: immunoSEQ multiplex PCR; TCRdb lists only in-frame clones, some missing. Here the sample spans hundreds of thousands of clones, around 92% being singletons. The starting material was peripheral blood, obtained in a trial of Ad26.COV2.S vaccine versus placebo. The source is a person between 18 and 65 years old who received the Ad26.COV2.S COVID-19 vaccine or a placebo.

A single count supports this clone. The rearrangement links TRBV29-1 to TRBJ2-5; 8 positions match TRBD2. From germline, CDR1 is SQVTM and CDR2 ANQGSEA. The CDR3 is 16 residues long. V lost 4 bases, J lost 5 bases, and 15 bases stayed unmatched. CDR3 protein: CSVGSAGANNRETQYF. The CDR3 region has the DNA TGCAGCGTTGGGTCAGCGGGGGCCAACAACAGGGAGACCCAGTACTTC.

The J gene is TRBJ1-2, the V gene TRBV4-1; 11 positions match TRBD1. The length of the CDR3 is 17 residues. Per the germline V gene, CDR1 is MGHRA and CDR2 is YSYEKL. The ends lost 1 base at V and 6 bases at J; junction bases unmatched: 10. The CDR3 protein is CASSQVVVDRGQDGYTF. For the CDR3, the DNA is TGCGCCAGCAGCCAAGTTGTGGTGGACAGGGGGCAGGATGGCTACACCTTC.

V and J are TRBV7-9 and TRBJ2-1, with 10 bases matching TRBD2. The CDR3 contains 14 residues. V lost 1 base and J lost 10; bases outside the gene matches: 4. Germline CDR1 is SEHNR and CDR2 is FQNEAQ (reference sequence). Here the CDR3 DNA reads TGTGCCAGCAGCTTAGGGCTAGCGGGAGAAGAGCAGTTCTTC. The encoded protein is CASSLGLAGEEQFF. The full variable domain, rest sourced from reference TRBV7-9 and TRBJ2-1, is DTGVSQNPRHKITKRGQNVTFRCDPISEHNRLYWYRQTLGQGPEFLTYFQNEAQLEKSRLLSDRFSAERPKGSFSTLEIQRTEQGDSAMYLCASSLGLAGEEQFFGPGTRLTVL.

CDR3 residues: CASSSYSSYNSPLHF. CDR3 coding DNA: TGCGCCAGCAGCTCGTACAGCTCCTATAATTCACCCCTCCACTTT. The genes are TRBV5-1 and TRBJ1-6; D gene uncertain. There are 15 residues in the CDR3. Germline CDR1 is SGHRS and CDR2 is YFSETQ. Trimming took 3 bases from V and 0 from J, leaving 7 bases between them.

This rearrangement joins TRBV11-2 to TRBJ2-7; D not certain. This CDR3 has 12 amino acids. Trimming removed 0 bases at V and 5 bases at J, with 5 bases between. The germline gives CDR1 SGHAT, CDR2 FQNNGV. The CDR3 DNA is TGTGCCAGCAGCTTAGATGGTGACGAGCAGTACTTC. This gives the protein CASSLDGDEQYF.

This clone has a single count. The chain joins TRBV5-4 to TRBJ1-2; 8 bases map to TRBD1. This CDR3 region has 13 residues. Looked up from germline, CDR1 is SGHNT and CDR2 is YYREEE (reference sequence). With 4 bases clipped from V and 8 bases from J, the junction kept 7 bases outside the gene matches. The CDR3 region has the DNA TGTGCCAGCAGCCCGGACAGGGAGCGGGGCTACACCTTC. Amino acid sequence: CASSPDRERGYTF.

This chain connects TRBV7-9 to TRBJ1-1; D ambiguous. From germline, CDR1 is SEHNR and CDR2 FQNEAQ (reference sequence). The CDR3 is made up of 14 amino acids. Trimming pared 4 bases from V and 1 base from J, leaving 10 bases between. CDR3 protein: CASSSFSKNTEAFF. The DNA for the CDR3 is TGTGCCAGCAGCTCCTTTTCTAAGAACACTGAAGCTTTCTTT.

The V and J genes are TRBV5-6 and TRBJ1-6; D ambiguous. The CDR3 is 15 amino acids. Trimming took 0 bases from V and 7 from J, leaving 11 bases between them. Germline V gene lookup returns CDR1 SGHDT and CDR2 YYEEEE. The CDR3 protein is CASSLEARRNSPLHF. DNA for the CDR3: TGTGCCAGCAGCTTGGAGGCTCGGAGGAATTCACCCCTCCACTTT. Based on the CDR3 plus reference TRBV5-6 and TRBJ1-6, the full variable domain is DAGVTQSPTHLIKTRGQQVTLRCSPKSGHDTVSWYQQALGQGPQFIFQYYEEEERQRGNFPDRFSGHQFPNYSSELNVNALLLGDSALYLCASSLEARRNSPLHFGNGTRLTVT.

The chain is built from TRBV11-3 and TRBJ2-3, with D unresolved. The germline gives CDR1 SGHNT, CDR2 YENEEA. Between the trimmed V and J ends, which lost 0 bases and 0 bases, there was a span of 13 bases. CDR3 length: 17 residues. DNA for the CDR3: TGTGCCAGCAGCTTAGATTCTGGAGCGCGTAGCACAGATACGCAGTATTTT. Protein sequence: CASSLDSGARSTDTQYF.

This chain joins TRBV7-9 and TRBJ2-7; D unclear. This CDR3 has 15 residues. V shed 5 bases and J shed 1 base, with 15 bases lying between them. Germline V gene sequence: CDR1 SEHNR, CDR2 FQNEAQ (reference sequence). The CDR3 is CASSPPPTKSYEQYF. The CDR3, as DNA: TGTGCCAGCAGCCCACCCCCGACGAAGTCCTACGAGCAGTACTTC.

CDR3 protein: CASSLAEGASAFF. Written as DNA, the CDR3 is TGTGCCAGCAGCTTAGCGGAGGGGGCTTCAGCTTTCTTT. The V and J genes are TRBV7-9 and TRBJ1-1; 7 nucleotides align to TRBD1. This CDR3 has 13 amino acids. From germline, CDR1 is SEHNR and CDR2 FQNEAQ (reference sequence). Trimming cost V 0 bases and J 10 bases; bases outside gene matches: 5.

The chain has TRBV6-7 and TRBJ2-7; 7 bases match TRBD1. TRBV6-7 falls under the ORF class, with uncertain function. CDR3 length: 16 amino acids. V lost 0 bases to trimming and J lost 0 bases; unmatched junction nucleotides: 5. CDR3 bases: TGTGCCAGCAGTTACTCGGGGGACAGAAACTCCTACGAGCAGTACTTC. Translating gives CASSYSGDRNSYEQYF.

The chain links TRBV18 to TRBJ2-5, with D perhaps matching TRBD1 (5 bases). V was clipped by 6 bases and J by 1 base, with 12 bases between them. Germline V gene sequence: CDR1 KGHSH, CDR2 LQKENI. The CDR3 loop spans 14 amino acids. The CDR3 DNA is TGTGCCAGCTCCCGCCCGGACACCCAAGAGACCCAGTACTTC. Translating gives CASSRPDTQETQYF.

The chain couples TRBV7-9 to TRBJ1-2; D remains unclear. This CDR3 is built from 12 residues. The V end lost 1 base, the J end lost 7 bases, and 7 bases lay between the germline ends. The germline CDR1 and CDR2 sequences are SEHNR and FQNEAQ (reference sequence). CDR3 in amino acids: CASSLGEGGYTF. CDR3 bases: TGTGCCAGCAGCTTAGGGGAGGGTGGCTACACCTTC.

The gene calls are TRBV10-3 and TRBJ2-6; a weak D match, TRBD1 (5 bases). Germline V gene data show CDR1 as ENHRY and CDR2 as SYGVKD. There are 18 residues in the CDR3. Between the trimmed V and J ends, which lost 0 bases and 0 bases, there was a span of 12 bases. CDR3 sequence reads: CAISESGKGISGANVLTF. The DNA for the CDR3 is TGTGCCATCAGTGAGTCGGGTAAGGGGATCTCTGGGGCCAACGTCCTGACTTTC.

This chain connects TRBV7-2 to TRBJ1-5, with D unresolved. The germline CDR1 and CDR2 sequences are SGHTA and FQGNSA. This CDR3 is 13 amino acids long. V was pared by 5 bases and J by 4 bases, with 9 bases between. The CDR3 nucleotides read TGTGCCAGCAGCGTGCGAGGGAATCAGCCCCAGCATTTT. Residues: CASSVRGNQPQHF. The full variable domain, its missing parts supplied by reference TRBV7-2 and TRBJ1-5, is GAGVSQSPSNKVTEKGKDVELRCDPISGHTALYWYRQSLGQGLEFLIYFQGNSAPDKSGLPSDRFSAERTGGSVSTLTIQRTQQEDSAVYLCASSVRGNQPQHFGDGTRLSIL.

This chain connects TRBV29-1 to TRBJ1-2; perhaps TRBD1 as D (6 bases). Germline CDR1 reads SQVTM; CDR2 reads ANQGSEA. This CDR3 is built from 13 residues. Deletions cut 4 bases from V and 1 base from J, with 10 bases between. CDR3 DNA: TGCAGCGTTGCAAGGGGGATTAACTATGGCTACACCTTC. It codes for CSVARGINYGYTF. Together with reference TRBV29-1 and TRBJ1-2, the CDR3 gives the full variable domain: SAVISQKPSRDICQRGTSLTIQCQVDSQVTMMFWYRQQPGQSLTLIATANQGSEATYESGFVIDKFPISRPNLTFSTLTVSNMSPEDSSIYLCSVARGINYGYTFGSGTRLTVV.